Described below is a single T cell receptor (beta chain) sequence and its context. Its antigen remains unknown. This entry comes from a study of identical twins. Study conclusions and caveats: Invariant MAIT and iNKT cells may have partly biased zero-insertion analyses. Models underestimated how often monozygotic twins shared out-of-frame TCR alpha. Twins' excess sharing was less marked for out-of-frame beta sequences.

Germline CDR1 is MNHNS and CDR2 is SASEGT. The CDR3 consists of 14 residues. With V trimmed by 1 base and J by 6 bases, 1 base remained unmatched. Healthy Caucasians were all of the donors. One entry per CDR3 protein, called by TCRdb with MiXCR from the 5' RACE reads. The sample includes about 210,000 distinct CDR3 sequences, less than 10% seen only once; the top ten take about 5%. Sequencing was performed on memory (CD45RO+) T cells sorted from blood. The chain carries TRBV6-1 and TRBJ2-1; 9 bases fit TRBD2. This clonotype was obtained from a woman younger than 30 in good health. The CDR3 bases are TGTGCCAGCAGTGAAGGGACTAGCGTCAATGAGCAGTTCTTC. Translation gives CASSEGTSVNEQFF.